Detailed here is one TCR beta chain. These data belong to a study of blood T cell repertoires in COVID-19. The protocol was immunoSEQ multiplex PCR, while the TCRdb copy is restricted to in-frame clones and leaves out a portion. The sample records about 140,000 clones, around 82% being singletons. Researchers sorted participants into cohorts using their self-reported clinical history. Per the germline V gene, CDR1 is SGDLS and CDR2 is YYNGEE. V was trimmed by 3 bases and J by 0 bases, leaving 9 bases between them. This CDR3 has 14 amino acids. Sequencing was carried out using PBMCs or T cells enriched from blood (not recorded which). The receptor's source is a man aged 50 to 59 in a cohort exposed to, infected with or recovered from COVID-19 (not recorded which). This rearrangement joins TRBV9 to TRBJ1-1; possibly TRBD1 for D (6 bases). The chain's CDR3 is CASSGQAMNTEAFF. As DNA, the CDR3 is TGTGCCAGCAGCGGACAGGCCATGAACACTGAAGCTTTCTTT. Filled out from reference TRBV9 and TRBJ1-1, the complete variable domain reads DSGVTQTPKHLITATGQRVTLRCSPRSGDLSVYWYQQSLDQGLQFLIQYYNGEERAKGNILERFSAQQFPDLHSELNLSSLELGDSALYFCASSGQAMNTEAFFGQGTRLTVV.